This is a list of T cell receptor beta chains from one sample in a study of technical replicates of blood from several donors. This table comes from immunoSEQ multiplex PCR, and its TCRdb copy is limited to in-frame clones, with some not included. This sample has some 77,000 clones, with around 86% found just once. Sample: PBMCs. The receptors derive from a human donor in good health. Some clones in this sample may be carry-over from other donors' samples. The CDR3 runs from the conserved cysteine through the conserved F or W. The order of the fields is J gene, clone size, D gene, V gene, CDR3 protein, CDR3 DNA. A D gene is named only where the DNA matches it firmly. Clone size, where shown, is once, few, many, or a class for clones that have expanded.

J gene: TRBJ1-2
clone size: .
D gene: .
V gene: TRBV9
CDR3 protein: CASSVGAGVGYTF
CDR3 DNA: TGTGCCAGCAGCGTAGGGGCAGGGGTTGGCTACACCTTC

J gene: TRBJ1-2
clone size: .
D gene: TRBD1
V gene: TRBV5-4
CDR3 protein: CASSRPGQGGYTF
CDR3 DNA: TGTGCCAGCAGCAGGCCGGGACAGGGGGGCTACACCTTC

J gene: TRBJ2-5
clone size: .
D gene: TRBD1
V gene: TRBV5-1
CDR3 protein: CASSPGTGLQETQYF
CDR3 DNA: TGCGCCAGCAGCCCAGGGACAGGGCTGCAAGAGACCCAGTACTTC

J gene: TRBJ2-1
clone size: .
D gene: TRBD2
V gene: TRBV12-5
CDR3 protein: CASGLASQLAGVVHTQDEQFF
CDR3 DNA: TGTGCTAGTGGTTTGGCAAGTCAACTAGCGGGAGTAGTTCATACGCAGGATGAGCAGTTCTTC

J gene: TRBJ2-5
clone size: .
D gene: TRBD1
V gene: TRBV2
CDR3 protein: CASSRWTGEGETQYF
CDR3 DNA: TGTGCCAGCAGCCGGTGGACAGGGGAGGGAGAGACCCAGTACTTC

J gene: TRBJ1-2
clone size: once
D gene: TRBD1
V gene: TRBV6-5
CDR3 protein: CASRTGTVNNYGYTF
CDR3 DNA: TGTGCCAGCAGAACTGGGACAGTAAATAACTATGGCTACACCTTC

J gene: TRBJ2-5
clone size: .
D gene: .
V gene: TRBV5-1
CDR3 protein: CASSPTGMAHETQYF
CDR3 DNA: TGCGCCAGCAGCCCTACAGGGATGGCCCATGAGACCCAGTACTTC

J gene: TRBJ2-7
clone size: .
D gene: .
V gene: TRBV2
CDR3 protein: CASRAEVGHHPYF
CDR3 DNA: TGTGCCAGCAGGGCAGAGGTAGGCCACCACCCTTACTTC

J gene: TRBJ1-6
clone size: .
D gene: .
V gene: TRBV6-1
CDR3 protein: CASRVPGNSPLHF
CDR3 DNA: TGTGCCAGCAGGGTTCCGGGGAATTCACCCCTCCACTTT

J gene: TRBJ2-7
clone size: .
D gene: TRBD1
V gene: TRBV18
CDR3 protein: CASSPPGTGFLKQYF
CDR3 DNA: TGTGCCAGCTCACCACCGGGGACAGGGTTTCTTAAGCAGTACTTC

J gene: TRBJ1-4
clone size: .
D gene: .
V gene: TRBV10-3
CDR3 protein: CAISEQEGVKLFF
CDR3 DNA: TGTGCCATCAGTGAACAGGAGGGAGTAAAACTGTTTTTT

J gene: TRBJ2-3
clone size: once
D gene: .
V gene: TRBV2
CDR3 protein: CASRPGSMSTDTQYF
CDR3 DNA: TGTGCCAGCAGACCAGGTTCCATGAGCACAGATACGCAGTATTTT

J gene: TRBJ1-1
clone size: .
D gene: TRBD1
V gene: TRBV7-2
CDR3 protein: CASRSPGQGLVGAFF
CDR3 DNA: TGTGCCAGCAGGTCGCCGGGACAGGGTTTAGTTGGAGCTTTCTTT

J gene: TRBJ2-5
clone size: .
D gene: TRBD2
V gene: TRBV5-1
CDR3 protein: CASNPGASGSSGETQYF
CDR3 DNA: TGCGCCAGCAACCCGGGGGCTAGCGGGAGTTCGGGTGAGACCCAGTACTTC

J gene: TRBJ1-2
clone size: .
D gene: .
V gene: TRBV25-1
CDR3 protein: CASSDRGYGYTF
CDR3 DNA: TGTGCCAGCAGTGATAGAGGGTATGGCTACACCTTC